This is a list of T cell receptor beta chains from one sample in a study of blood T cells in healthy people across ages. TCRdb independently ran MiXCR on the 5' RACE reads; one entry per CDR3 protein. Of hundreds of thousands of distinct CDR3 sequences in the sample, roughly 53% were seen once. Specimen: blood. Receptor source: a man aged 60 to 69 in good health. Both conserved end residues are part of each CDR3. D genes are given only for firm matches. Size tells how often a clone was seen (once, few, many) or the class of an expanded clone, and some rows leave it out.

size: few; D: TRBD2; J: TRBJ2-5; V: TRBV29-1; CDR3: CSVGGRIAGETQYF; DNA: TGCAGCGTGGGGGGACGGATAGCGGGGGAGACCCAGTACTTC
size: -; D: -; J: TRBJ2-1; V: TRBV7-2; CDR3: CASSLPWSNEQFF; DNA: TGTGCCAGCAGCCTCCCGTGGTCAAATGAGCAGTTCTTC
size: -; D: -; J: TRBJ1-1; V: TRBV20-1; CDR3: CSAKPGRPTEAFF; DNA: TGCAGTGCTAAACCCGGCCGTCCCACTGAAGCTTTCTTT
size: -; D: TRBD2; J: TRBJ2-1; V: TRBV18; CDR3: CASSKAGGSNEQFF; DNA: TGTGCCAGCTCCAAAGCGGGGGGCTCCAATGAGCAGTTCTTC
size: -; D: TRBD1; J: TRBJ1-4; V: TRBV29-1; CDR3: CSVGDRGGMNEKLFF; DNA: TGCAGCGTTGGGGACAGGGGAGGAATGAATGAAAAACTGTTTTTT
size: once; D: TRBD1; J: TRBJ2-7; V: TRBV27; CDR3: CASSPFPDRAGEQYF; DNA: TGTGCCAGCAGTCCATTCCCGGACAGGGCGGGCGAGCAGTACTTC
size: few; D: -; J: TRBJ2-1; V: TRBV12-3/TRBV12-4; CDR3: CASSSQLGEQFF; DNA: TGTGCCAGCAGTTCTCAGCTTGGTGAGCAGTTCTTC
size: -; D: -; J: TRBJ1-3; V: TRBV12-3/TRBV12-4; CDR3: CASNQGFGNTIYF; DNA: TGTGCCAGCAACCAGGGATTCGGAAACACCATATATTTT
size: -; D: -; J: TRBJ2-3; V: TRBV6-2/TRBV6-3; CDR3: CASRPGVAAVPSTDTQYF; DNA: TGTGCCAGCAGGCCGGGGGTAGCGGCCGTTCCTAGCACAGATACGCAGTATTTT
size: -; D: -; J: TRBJ2-1; V: TRBV5-6; CDR3: CASSIERGGQQFF; DNA: TGTGCCAGCAGCATCGAAAGGGGGGGGCAGCAGTTCTTC
size: -; D: -; J: TRBJ2-6; V: TRBV15; CDR3: CATSMLSGANVLTF; DNA: TGTGCCACCAGCATGCTCTCTGGGGCCAACGTCCTGACTTTC
size: -; D: -; J: TRBJ1-1; V: TRBV7-9; CDR3: CASSRTTVNTEAFF; DNA: TGTGCCAGCAGCCGGACGACAGTCAACACTGAAGCTTTCTTT
size: -; D: -; J: TRBJ2-7; V: TRBV2; CDR3: CASSAGFSYEQYF; DNA: TGTGCCAGCAGCGCGGGATTCTCCTACGAGCAGTACTTC
size: -; D: -; J: TRBJ1-1; V: TRBV5-1; CDR3: CASSLGGSVNTEAFF; DNA: TGCGCCAGCAGCTTGGGAGGCAGCGTGAACACTGAAGCTTTCTTT
size: -; D: TRBD2; J: TRBJ2-5; V: TRBV4-2; CDR3: CASSQDGSGRAQYF; DNA: TGTGCCAGCAGCCAAGATGGGTCAGGGAGGGCCCAGTACTTC
size: -; D: TRBD1; J: TRBJ2-1; V: TRBV20-1; CDR3: CSAREEPGTGRFWSYNEQFF; DNA: TGCAGTGCTAGAGAGGAGCCCGGGACAGGGAGGTTCTGGTCCTACAATGAGCAGTTCTTC
size: -; D: -; J: TRBJ1-1; V: TRBV5-6; CDR3: CASSRQRMNTEAFF; DNA: TGTGCCAGCAGCCGGCAGCGAATGAACACTGAAGCTTTCTTT
size: once; D: TRBD1; J: TRBJ2-5; V: TRBV7-9; CDR3: CASSLVWDRKETQYF; DNA: TGTGCCAGCAGCTTAGTGTGGGACAGAAAAGAGACCCAGTACTTC
size: -; D: TRBD1; J: TRBJ2-2; V: TRBV6-5; CDR3: CASSYSRTGSTGELFF; DNA: TGTGCCAGCAGTTACTCGCGGACAGGGAGTACCGGGGAGCTGTTTTTT
size: -; D: -; J: TRBJ2-2; V: TRBV20-1; CDR3: CSARDLEGRPNTGELFF; DNA: TGCAGTGCTAGAGATCTTGAAGGGAGGCCTAACACCGGGGAGCTGTTTTTT
size: -; D: -; J: TRBJ2-3; V: TRBV5-1; CDR3: CASSPQTAEDTQYF; DNA: TGCGCCAGCAGCCCACAGACGGCCGAGGATACGCAGTATTTT
size: -; D: TRBD1; J: TRBJ1-6; V: TRBV28; CDR3: CATRQGLNSPLHF; DNA: TGTGCCACCCGACAGGGCCTTAATTCACCCCTCCACTTT
size: -; D: -; J: TRBJ2-1; V: TRBV20-1; CDR3: CSVSPAGAARGQFF; DNA: TGCAGTGTTTCCCCGGCAGGGGCGGCAAGGGGGCAGTTCTTC
size: -; D: -; J: TRBJ2-2; V: TRBV2; CDR3: CASTHQNTGELFF; DNA: TGTGCCAGCACTCACCAGAACACCGGGGAGCTGTTTTTT
size: -; D: -; J: TRBJ2-5; V: TRBV11-2; CDR3: CASSLLYGETQYF; DNA: TGTGCCAGCAGCTTACTATATGGGGAGACCCAGTACTTC
size: -; D: TRBD1; J: TRBJ1-2; V: TRBV5-1; CDR3: CASRQNRDRGHRNGYTF; DNA: TGCGCCAGCAGACAGAACCGGGACAGGGGGCACCGGAATGGCTACACCTTC
size: -; D: TRBD1; J: TRBJ2-3; V: TRBV15; CDR3: CATSFDRVTDTQYF; DNA: TGTGCCACCAGCTTCGACAGGGTCACAGATACGCAGTATTTT
size: -; D: -; J: TRBJ1-2; V: TRBV4-1; CDR3: CASSLSPGEYGYTF; DNA: TGCGCCAGCAGCCTTAGTCCAGGGGAATATGGCTACACCTTC
size: -; D: -; J: TRBJ2-3; V: TRBV10-3; CDR3: CAISQGSPSDTDTQYF; DNA: TGTGCCATCTCCCAGGGAAGCCCAAGCGACACAGATACGCAGTATTTT
size: -; D: TRBD2; J: TRBJ2-7; V: TRBV20-1; CDR3: CSAGAGSGAYEQYF; DNA: TGCAGTGCTGGGGCCGGTAGCGGGGCCTACGAGCAGTACTTC
size: -; D: TRBD1; J: TRBJ1-1; V: TRBV10-3; CDR3: CAISESMGQVDTEAFF; DNA: TGTGCCATCAGTGAGTCGATGGGACAGGTGGACACTGAAGCTTTCTTT
size: few; D: -; J: TRBJ2-5; V: TRBV20-1; CDR3: CSARDWGNQETQYF; DNA: TGCAGTGCTAGAGATTGGGGTAACCAAGAGACCCAGTACTTC
size: few; D: -; J: TRBJ2-1; V: TRBV29-1; CDR3: CSVERAAYNEQFF; DNA: TGCAGCGTTGAACGGGCAGCCTACAATGAGCAGTTCTTC
size: -; D: -; J: TRBJ2-5; V: TRBV25-1; CDR3: CASSPFTGAGETQYF; DNA: TGTGCCAGCAGTCCATTTACGGGGGCGGGGGAGACCCAGTACTTC
size: few; D: -; J: TRBJ2-5; V: TRBV7-8; CDR3: CASSPTGGDETQYF; DNA: TGTGCCAGCAGTCCTACGGGGGGCGACGAGACCCAGTACTTC
size: -; D: -; J: TRBJ1-2; V: TRBV15; CDR3: CATSRDLGVYGYTF; DNA: TGTGCCACCAGCAGAGATCTGGGCGTCTATGGCTACACCTTC
size: few; D: -; J: TRBJ1-6; V: TRBV20-1; CDR3: CSARDSFGAYNSPLHF; DNA: TGCAGTGCTAGAGATAGTTTTGGGGCTTATAATTCACCCCTCCACTTT
size: few; D: TRBD2; J: TRBJ2-7; V: TRBV9; CDR3: CASSSSGSSYNEQYF; DNA: TGTGCCAGCAGCTCTAGCGGAAGCTCCTACAATGAGCAGTACTTC
size: few; D: TRBD1; J: TRBJ2-5; V: TRBV5-1; CDR3: CASSLGPGQVGETQYF; DNA: TGCGCCAGCAGCTTGGGGCCAGGACAGGTCGGAGAGACCCAGTACTTC
size: -; D: -; J: TRBJ1-2; V: TRBV20-1; CDR3: CSAPRPPDRNGYTF; DNA: TGCAGTGCTCCTAGGCCCCCCGACAGGAATGGCTACACCTTC
size: -; D: TRBD1; J: TRBJ2-1; V: TRBV2; CDR3: CASLRDRALWEQFF; DNA: TGTGCCAGCCTGCGGGACAGGGCCCTCTGGGAGCAGTTCTTC
size: -; D: -; J: TRBJ2-7; V: TRBV4-1; CDR3: CASSQGTQGAVYEQYF; DNA: TGCGCCAGCAGCCAAGGGACACAGGGCGCCGTCTACGAGCAGTACTTC
size: many; D: -; J: TRBJ2-5; V: TRBV4-2; CDR3: CASSQALDSQQETQYF; DNA: TGTGCCAGCAGCCAAGCCCTGGACTCCCAACAAGAGACCCAGTACTTC
size: once; D: -; J: TRBJ2-5; V: TRBV29-1; CDR3: CSVMGTGLSSQETQYF; DNA: TGCAGCGTTATGGGGACCGGACTAAGCTCCCAAGAGACCCAGTACTTC
size: -; D: TRBD1; J: TRBJ2-7; V: TRBV11-3; CDR3: CASSSGTGIWDEQYF; DNA: TGTGCCAGCAGCTCCGGGACAGGGATTTGGGACGAGCAGTACTTC
size: -; D: -; J: TRBJ1-1; V: TRBV3-1; CDR3: CASSFFADQMNTEAFF; DNA: TGTGCCAGCAGTTTCTTTGCGGACCAAATGAACACTGAAGCTTTCTTT
size: few; D: TRBD1; J: TRBJ2-7; V: TRBV20-1; CDR3: CSAKTRDSDYEQYF; DNA: TGCAGTGCGAAGACCCGGGACAGCGACTACGAGCAGTACTTC
size: few; D: -; J: TRBJ2-7; V: TRBV28; CDR3: CASRDYEQYF; DNA: TGTGCCAGCAGGGATTACGAGCAGTACTTC
size: -; D: TRBD1; J: TRBJ2-5; V: TRBV20-1; CDR3: CSARRTGTAKETQYF; DNA: TGCAGTGCTCGCCGTACCGGGACAGCGAAAGAGACCCAGTACTTC
size: few; D: -; J: TRBJ2-4; V: TRBV20-1; CDR3: CSARDDRGAKNIQYF; DNA: TGCAGTGCTAGAGATGACCGAGGGGCCAAAAACATTCAGTACTTC
size: few; D: -; J: TRBJ1-2; V: TRBV4-1; CDR3: CASSQVPENYGYTF; DNA: TGCGCCAGCAGCCAAGTTCCGGAGAACTATGGCTACACCTTC
size: once; D: -; J: TRBJ1-2; V: TRBV6-1; CDR3: CASTVGASYGYTF; DNA: TGTGCCAGCACAGTAGGGGCTAGCTATGGCTACACCTTC